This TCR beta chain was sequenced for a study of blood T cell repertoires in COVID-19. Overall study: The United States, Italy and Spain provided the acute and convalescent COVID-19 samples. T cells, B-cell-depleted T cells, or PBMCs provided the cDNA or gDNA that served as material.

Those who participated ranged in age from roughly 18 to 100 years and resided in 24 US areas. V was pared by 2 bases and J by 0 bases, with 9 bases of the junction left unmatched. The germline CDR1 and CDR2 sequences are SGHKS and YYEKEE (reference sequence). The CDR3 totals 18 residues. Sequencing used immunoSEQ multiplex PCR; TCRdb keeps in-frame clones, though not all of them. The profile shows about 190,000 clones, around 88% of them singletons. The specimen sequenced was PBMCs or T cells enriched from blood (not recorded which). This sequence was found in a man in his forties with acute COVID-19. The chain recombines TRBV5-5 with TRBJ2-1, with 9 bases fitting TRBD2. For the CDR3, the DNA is TGTGCCAGCAGCTTAGCGGGAGGCATCCAAAGCTCCTACAATGAGCAGTTCTTC. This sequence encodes CASSLAGGIQSSYNEQFF.